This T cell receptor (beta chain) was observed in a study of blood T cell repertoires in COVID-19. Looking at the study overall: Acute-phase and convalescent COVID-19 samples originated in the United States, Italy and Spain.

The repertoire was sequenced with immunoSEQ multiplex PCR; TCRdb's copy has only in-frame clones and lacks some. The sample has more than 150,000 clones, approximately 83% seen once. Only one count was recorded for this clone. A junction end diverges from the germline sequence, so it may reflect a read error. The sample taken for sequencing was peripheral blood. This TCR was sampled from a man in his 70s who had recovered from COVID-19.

The CDR3 is CASSIQGLETQYF. Here the CDR3 DNA reads TGTGCTAGCAGCATACAGGGTCTAGAGACCCAGTACTTC. This chain links TRBV7-7 with TRBJ2-5, with D maybe TRBD1 (6 bases). Germline loops: CDR1 SSHAT, CDR2 FNYEAQ (reference sequence). This CDR3 is 13 amino acids long.